The 25 T cell receptor beta chains below were found in one sample sequenced in a study of blood T cells in healthy people across ages. The use of a sample-barcoded 5' primer and a J-beta primer mix characterized a second PCR of about 6 to 11 cycles. Each CDR3 protein is one row after TCRdb ran MiXCR on the 5' RACE reads. Of around 2 million distinct CDR3 sequences listed, approximately 39% are singletons. Sequencing was done on a sample of blood. The origin of the receptors is a human donor in good health.

There are a few counts of this clonotype. This chain joins TRBV19 and TRBJ1-2; D not resolved. This CDR3 comprises 13 residues. V was shortened by 6 bases and J by 2 bases, with 10 bases between the two germline ends. CDR1 and CDR2 from the germline V gene are LNHDA and SQIVND (reference sequence). Here the CDR3 DNA reads TGTGCCAGTAGAGGGCAGCGGAACTATGGCTACACCTTC. Its translation: CASRGQRNYGYTF.

This clonotype appeared a few times. The chain carries TRBV5-6 and TRBJ2-7; 7 nucleotides match TRBD1. Germline trimming cut 2 bases from V and 6 bases from J; bases unmatched to any gene: 11. Germline CDR1 SGHDT, CDR2 YYEEEE. CDR3 length: 15 residues. The CDR3 region has the DNA TGTGCCAGCAGCTTACCGGAACAGGGGAAGGGCGAGCAGTACTTC. Translation: CASSLPEQGKGEQYF.

This clonotype has more than one count but fewer than ten. V usage is TRBV6-1 and J usage is TRBJ2-5; a possible D gene is TRBD2 (6 bases). The CDR3 loop spans 14 amino acids. The V and J ends lost 4 bases and 2 bases respectively, with 11 bases between them. Germline assignment: CDR1 MNHNS and CDR2 SASEGT. The CDR3 sequence is CASSGAAGQETQYF. In nucleotides, the CDR3 is TGTGCCAGCAGTGGGGCCGCGGGACAAGAGACCCAGTACTTC.

Remarks on this clonotype: The conserved phenylalanine or tryptophan is not found at the CDR3 terminus, so this likely reflects a read error. This sequence joins TRBV19 and TRBJ1-1, with TRBD1 matching over 7 bases. CDR3 size: 14 residues. The germline CDR1 and CDR2 sequences are LNHDA and SQIVND (reference sequence). V lost 9 bases and J lost 2; bases outside the gene matches: 9. In DNA form, the CDR3 reads TGTGCCAGCTTAGGGACAGAGACCAACACTGAAGCTTTCTCT. Residues: CASLGTETNTEAFS.

This rearrangement joins TRBV7-9 to TRBJ1-2; D is possibly TRBD1 (5 bases). This CDR3 is built from 18 residues. The germline V gene encodes CDR1 SEHNR and CDR2 FQNEAQ (reference sequence). Trimming removed 7 bases at V and 4 bases at J, with 28 bases between. CDR3 sequence: CASTPTVGMGGRIYGYTF. The DNA for the CDR3 is TGTGCCAGCACCCCAACCGTAGGGATGGGGGGACGGATCTATGGCTACACCTTC. The full variable domain, completed using reference TRBV7-9 and TRBJ1-2, is DTGVSQNPRHKITKRGQNVTFRCDPISEHNRLYWYRQTLGQGPEFLTYFQNEAQLEKSRLLSDRFSAERPKGSFSTLEIQRTEQGDSAMYLCASTPTVGMGGRIYGYTFGSGTRLTVV.

As DNA, the CDR3 is TGCAGTGCTAGGGGTTCAGGGGACGAGCAGTACTTC. Protein product: CSARGSGDEQYF. This chain connects TRBV20-1 to TRBJ2-7; possibly TRBD1 for D (6 bases). Germline assignment: CDR1 DFQATT and CDR2 SNEGSKA (reference sequence). The CDR3 has 12 residues. The ends were cut back, 3 bases at V and 5 bases at J, with 11 bases in the middle.

This chain links TRBV20-1 with TRBJ2-5; weak D call: TRBD1 (6 bases). The CDR3 runs 13 residues. The V and J ends lost 4 bases and 4 bases respectively, with 13 bases between them. CDR1 and CDR2 from the germline V gene are DFQATT and SNEGSKA (reference sequence). CDR3 in amino acids: CSATQGIGETQYF. The CDR3 DNA sequence: TGCAGTGCTACTCAGGGGATTGGAGAGACCCAGTACTTC.

As to this clonotype: The junction departs from the called germline gene at one end, perhaps through a read error. The chain carries TRBV6-5 and TRBJ2-1; D may match TRBD1 or TRBD2 (6 bases each). This CDR3 is 13 amino acids long. The V gene's germline CDR1 is MNHEY and CDR2 SVGAGI. The CDR3, as DNA: TGTGCCTGCAGTTACAACGGGGGCGATGAGCAGTTCTTC. This translates into CACSYNGGDEQFF.

The chain employs TRBV7-2 and TRBJ2-7; D is unresolved. With 2 bases removed from V and 2 bases from J, the gap between germline ends came to 10 bases. Germline V gene data show CDR1 as SGHTA and CDR2 as FQGNSA. The CDR3 is made up of 14 amino acids. The CDR3 loop is CASSLMMGTYEQYF. The CDR3 DNA sequence: TGTGCCAGCAGCTTAATGATGGGGACCTACGAGCAGTACTTC.

To note about this clonotype: An end of the junction differs from the germline gene, which may be a read error. The chain is built from TRBV3-1 and TRBJ2-7; the D gene is possibly TRBD1 (6 bases). This CDR3 comprises 16 residues. CDR1 is LGHDT and CDR2 is YNNKEL in the germline V gene (reference sequence). CDR3 sequence: CASNPRATQGTYEQDF. CDR3 coding DNA: TGTGCCAGCAACCCAAGGGCAACTCAGGGGACCTACGAGCAGGACTTC.

This clonotype was seen a single time. This chain links TRBV20-1 with TRBJ2-7; D might be TRBD1 (6 bases). The CDR3 loop spans 15 amino acids. V was trimmed by 7 bases and J by 1 base, leaving 20 bases between them. Germline CDR1 is DFQATT and CDR2 is SNEGSKA (reference sequence). This CDR3 is CSGSGPGHLSYEQYF. CDR3 DNA: TGCAGTGGGTCGGGCCCGGGACACCTTTCCTACGAGCAGTACTTC.

The V and J genes are TRBV6-5 and TRBJ2-1; D gene ambiguous. The V end was cut by 2 bases, the J end by 0 bases, with 14 bases between. Germline lookup yields CDR1 MNHEY and CDR2 SVGAGI. The CDR3 extends over 17 amino acids. CDR3 residues: CASSYGLTSSSYNEQFF. The CDR3 nucleotides are TGTGCCAGCAGTTACGGGCTAACATCAAGCTCCTACAATGAGCAGTTCTTC.

This clonotype was detected only a few times. V usage is TRBV15 and J usage is TRBJ1-4; D remains ambiguous. The ends were cut back, 0 bases at V and 8 bases at J, with 10 bases in the middle. The CDR3 extends over 14 amino acids. Germline CDR1 and CDR2: LNHNV and YYDKDF (reference sequence). For the CDR3, the DNA is TGTGCCACCAGCAGAGACCGGCAGCTAGAAAAACTGTTTTTT. This gives the protein CATSRDRQLEKLFF. Complete variable domain (other parts from reference TRBV15 and TRBJ1-4): DAMVIQNPRYQVTQFGKPVTLSCSQTLNHNVMYWYQQKSSQAPKLLFHYYDKDFNNEADTPDNFQSRRPNTSFCFLDIRSPGLGDTAMYLCATSRDRQLEKLFFGSGTQLSVL.

This clonotype was seen at least ten times. The V and J genes are TRBV4-2 and TRBJ2-7; D could derive from TRBD1 or TRBD2 (5 bases each). CDR1 LGHNA and CDR2 YNFKEQ come from the germline V gene. The V gene lost 0 bases and the J gene lost 2 bases, with 8 bases spanning the gap. This CDR3 is 14 amino acids long. CDR3 sequence reads: CASSQEGRTYEQYF. The DNA for the CDR3 is TGTGCCAGCAGCCAAGAGGGACGGACCTACGAGCAGTACTTC.

A few counts support this clonotype. The CDR3 DNA is TGTGCCAGCAGTTTCCGACTGGAGCAGGGCGACAATGAGCAGTTCTTC. Protein: CASSFRLEQGDNEQFF. The chain has TRBV12-3 or TRBV12-4 and TRBJ2-1, with D tentatively TRBD1 (5 bases). This CDR3 has 16 amino acids. V was pared by 3 bases and J by 5 bases, with 17 bases between.

The chain has TRBV7-9 and TRBJ2-1, with 7 bases that match TRBD1. Per germline, CDR1 SEHNR and CDR2 FQNEAQ (reference sequence). This CDR3 is 15 amino acids long. The V gene end was trimmed by 5 bases and the J gene end by 8 bases; junction bases not matched to a gene: 12. CDR3 protein: CASSPRGTEYDEQFF. The DNA for the CDR3 is TGTGCCAGCAGCCCGAGAGGGACAGAGTACGATGAGCAGTTCTTC.

A remark on this clonotype: The junction differs from germline at one of its ends, possibly a read error. V usage is TRBV20-1 and J usage is TRBJ1-1; 8 bases fit TRBD1. This CDR3 has 14 residues. Germline-derived CDR1 and CDR2 are DFQATT and SNEGSKA (reference sequence). CDR3 in amino acids: CSAPRTGRNTEAFF. The CDR3, as DNA: TGTAGTGCTCCCCGGACAGGGAGGAACACTGAAGCTTTCTTT.

The rearrangement joins TRBV11-2 to TRBJ1-1, with 7 positions matching TRBD1. The CDR3 spans 14 residues. Germline assignment: CDR1 SGHAT and CDR2 FQNNGV. V gave up 5 bases and J gave up 7 bases; unmatched junction bases: 10. This chain's CDR3 is CASSLGTAQYEAFF. The DNA of the CDR3 is TGTGCCAGCAGCCTAGGGACAGCGCAATATGAAGCTTTCTTT.

This clonotype was detected a few times. J is TRBJ2-1 and V is TRBV28; weak D call: TRBD1 (6 bases). Germline CDR1 MDHEN, CDR2 SYDVKM. This CDR3 contains 14 residues. Trimming cost V 3 bases and J 7 bases, with 13 bases left between them. The CDR3 here is CASSFQGQDNEQFF. The CDR3 region has the DNA TGTGCCAGCAGTTTTCAGGGGCAGGATAATGAGCAGTTCTTC.

This clonotype came up once. This sequence joins TRBV5-1 and TRBJ2-1, with TRBD2 matching over 10 bases. The V segment lost 0 bases and the J segment 0 bases; nucleotides outside the gene matches: 3. The CDR3 spans 17 residues. CDR1 and CDR2 (germline): SGHRS, YFSETQ. The CDR3 is CASSLASGGHSYNEQFF. In DNA, the CDR3 is TGCGCCAGCAGCTTGGCTAGCGGGGGCCACTCCTACAATGAGCAGTTCTTC.

The chain combines TRBV4-3 with TRBJ2-1; no clear D gene. From germline, CDR1 is LGHNA and CDR2 YSLEER. V lost 4 bases and J 5 bases, leaving 27 bases between the germline ends. The CDR3 consists of 19 residues. In DNA, the CDR3 is TGCGCCAGCAGCCTCCTGACTGGGTGGTATCCACCAGTCAACAATGAGCAGTTCTTC. Its protein is CASSLLTGWYPPVNNEQFF.

A few counts support this clonotype. This chain links TRBV15 with TRBJ1-4; D perhaps matches TRBD1 (5 bases). V dropped 6 bases and J dropped 8 bases, with 16 bases sitting between them. The CDR3 has 14 residues. Per the germline V gene, CDR1 is LNHNV and CDR2 is YYDKDF (reference sequence). The DNA of the CDR3 is TGTGCCACCAGAGAAGACGGGGGTCGAGAAAAACTGTTTTTT. It codes for CATREDGGREKLFF.

This rearrangement joins TRBV20-1 to TRBJ2-1; TRBD2 matches at 11 bases. The CDR3 is 12 amino acids. V dropped 4 bases and J dropped 10; count of bases not matched to a gene: 3. Germline assignment: CDR1 DFQATT and CDR2 SNEGSKA (reference sequence). The CDR3 nucleotides read TGCAGTGCTACTATAGCGGGGGGGGAGCAGTTCTTC. It is translated as CSATIAGGEQFF.

The rearrangement uses TRBV24-1 and TRBJ2-1; 14 bases align to TRBD2. The CDR3 loop spans 17 amino acids. In germline, CDR1 is KGHDR, CDR2 SFDVKD. The trim removed 2 bases at V and 12 bases at J, leaving 11 bases unmatched. CDR3 in amino acids: CATSDWGLAGVSGGQFF. In DNA, the CDR3 is TGTGCCACCAGTGATTGGGGACTAGCGGGGGTAAGCGGTGGGCAGTTCTTC.

This rearrangement joins TRBV29-1 to TRBJ2-1; a weak D match, TRBD2 (5 bases). The CDR3 contains 11 residues. CDR1 is SQVTM and CDR2 is ANQGSEA in the germline V gene. Trimming left V 4 bases short and J 10 bases short, with 11 bases between. In nucleotides, the CDR3 is TGCAGCGTTGGGGGAGACTACGAGCAGTTCTTC. Translated, it gives CSVGGDYEQFF.